The 21 T cell receptor beta chains listed next were all sequenced from one sample in a study of blood T cell repertoires in COVID-19 (dated by TCRdb to about 2020). The library was built by means of the immunoSEQ multiplex PCR assay. TCRdb stores this immuneACCESS table with in-frame sequences only. Part of the clones is absent; in the studies checked, under half of the shortfall reflects unresolved V genes, and no reason is known for the rest. The table for this sample lists 300,000 to 400,000 clones; roughly 85% of them were counted only once. Around 6.9% of the sample rests with the top ten. Sequences were obtained from peripheral blood. These TCRs come from a human donor in a cohort sampled during active COVID-19.

The V call is TRBV11-3, the J call TRBJ1-6, with D tentatively TRBD1 (6 bases). CDR1 is SGHNT and CDR2 is YENEEA in the germline V gene. The CDR3 length is 15 residues. V gave up 2 bases and J gave up 6 bases, with 11 bases separating them. CDR3 nucleotides: TGTGCCAGCAGCTTAAGGGGACAAACTAATTCACCCCTCCACTTT. Protein product: CASSLRGQTNSPLHF. Filled out from reference TRBV11-3 and TRBJ1-6, the complete variable domain reads EAGVVQSPRYKIIEKKQPVAFWCNPISGHNTLYWYLQNLGQGPELLIRYENEEAVDDSQLPKDRFSAERLKGVDSTLKIQPAELGDSAVYLCASSLRGQTNSPLHFGNGTRLTVT.

The chain employs TRBV12-3 or TRBV12-4 and TRBJ2-7, with D possibly matching TRBD1 (6 bases). The germline V and J ends were trimmed by 6 bases and 6 bases, with 15 bases remaining between them. The CDR3 loop spans 13 amino acids. The CDR3 nucleotides are TGTGCCAGCAGGTATGGACAGCAGGCCGAGCAGTACTTC. Its translation: CASRYGQQAEQYF.

The chain combines TRBV10-1 with TRBJ1-1; 9 bases agree with TRBD1. Germline V CDR1 and CDR2: WNHNN, SYGVQD (reference sequence). V shed 4 bases, J shed 1 base, and the junction held 1 base outside the gene matches. This CDR3 spans 14 amino acids. CDR3 DNA sequence: TGCGCCAGCAGTGGGACAGGGGCGAACACTGAAGCTTTCTTT. Its protein product is CASSGTGANTEAFF.

J is TRBJ1-5 and V is TRBV6-1; 10 nucleotides line up with TRBD1. The germline CDR1 and CDR2 sequences are MNHNS and SASEGT. V was clipped by 4 bases and J by 5 bases; unmatched bases: 8. This CDR3 has 16 residues. CDR3 in DNA: TGTGCCAGCAGTGGACGGGGGACAGGGGCTTATCAGCCCCAGCATTTT. It is translated as CASSGRGTGAYQPQHF.

The chain combines TRBV14 with TRBJ1-3, with 7 bases that match TRBD1. The trim removed 4 bases at V and 11 bases at J, leaving 8 bases unmatched. Germline CDR1 and CDR2: SGHDN and FVKESK. This CDR3 has 13 amino acids. The chain's CDR3 is CASSPLRQGPIYF. DNA for the CDR3: TGTGCCAGCAGCCCTTTAAGACAGGGACCCATATATTTT.

CDR3 DNA: TGTGCCAGCAGCGTAGAAACATCCACCGGGGAGCTGTTTTTT. It translates to CASSVETSTGELFF. The V gene is TRBV9, the J gene TRBJ2-2; D is unresolved. This CDR3 is built from 14 residues. Germline-derived CDR1 and CDR2 are SGDLS and YYNGEE. V lost 0 bases and J 4 bases, leaving 7 bases between the germline ends.

This chain links TRBV7-9 with TRBJ2-2, with D perhaps TRBD1 (6 bases). This CDR3 is 16 amino acids long. With 3 bases removed from V and 1 base from J, the gap between germline ends came to 12 bases. Germline CDR1 SEHNR, CDR2 FQNEAQ (reference sequence). This CDR3 reads CASSFSGVGNTGELFF. In DNA, the CDR3 is TGTGCCAGCAGCTTTTCAGGGGTTGGGAACACCGGGGAGCTGTTTTTT.

The rearrangement joins TRBV19 to TRBJ1-5, with TRBD1 matching over 7 bases. V lost 4 bases to trimming and J lost 4 bases; unmatched junction nucleotides: 4. This CDR3 has 14 residues. Germline values: CDR1 LNHDA, CDR2 SQIVND (reference sequence). The CDR3 here is CASSTGTENQPQHF. CDR3 DNA: TGTGCCAGTAGTACAGGGACAGAAAATCAGCCCCAGCATTTT.

V usage is TRBV18 and J usage is TRBJ1-6; 10 nucleotides align to TRBD1. The ends lost 3 bases at V and 10 bases at J; junction bases unmatched: 6. The CDR3 contains 15 residues. Per the germline V gene, CDR1 is KGHSH and CDR2 is LQKENI. The CDR3 protein is CASSPPGQGRSPLHF. As DNA, the CDR3 is TGTGCCAGCTCACCTCCGGGACAGGGGAGATCACCCCTCCACTTT.

The chain uses TRBV27 and TRBJ1-6; D unclear. The CDR3 runs to 16 residues. V shed 7 bases and J shed 0 bases, with 13 bases lying between them. Germline values: CDR1 MNHEY, CDR2 SMNVEV (reference sequence). CDR3 coding DNA: TGTGCCAGCATGAGGATCATAAGCTCCTATAATTCACCCCTCCACTTT. Encoded protein: CASMRIISSYNSPLHF.

The chain links TRBV14 to TRBJ2-5; D not resolved. CDR1 and CDR2 (germline): SGHDN, FVKESK. The CDR3 runs 12 residues. Trimming stripped 1 base from V and 5 bases from J, with 5 bases between. Written as DNA, the CDR3 is TGTGCCAGCAGCCAAGCAGCGGAGACCCAGTACTTC. This sequence encodes CASSQAAETQYF.

This chain links TRBV6-5 with TRBJ2-5; 7 nucleotides line up with TRBD1. The CDR3 sequence is 13 residues long. V dropped 6 bases and J dropped 1; count of bases not matched to a gene: 2. CDR1 is MNHEY and CDR2 is SVGAGI in the germline V gene. CDR3 sequence (DNA): TGTGCCAGCAGGAGGGACAGCCAAGAGACCCAGTACTTC. Amino acids: CASRRDSQETQYF.

V and J are TRBV19 and TRBJ1-6; TRBD1 matches at 11 bases. The CDR3 has 15 amino acids. Per the germline V gene, CDR1 is LNHDA and CDR2 is SQIVND (reference sequence). Trimming took 8 bases from V and 8 from J; bases not matched to a gene: 8. The CDR3 sequence: CASQTRDRGYSPLHF. CDR3 in DNA: TGTGCCAGTCAGACCCGGGACAGGGGGTATTCACCCCTCCACTTT.

The V call is TRBV25-1, the J call TRBJ1-1; D might be TRBD1 (6 bases). CDR1 is MGHDK and CDR2 is SYGVNS in the germline V gene. With 9 bases removed from V and 7 bases from J, the gap between germline ends came to 18 bases. The CDR3 has 13 amino acids. The CDR3 spells CASDAPGQIEAFF. The CDR3 nucleotides are TGTGCCAGTGACGCTCCGGGACAAATTGAAGCTTTCTTT.

This chain links TRBV5-1 with TRBJ1-2; no clear D gene. The CDR3 sequence is 13 residues long. Trimming removed 5 bases from V and 4 bases from J, with 12 bases in between. The germline CDR1 and CDR2 sequences are SGHRS and YFSETQ. The CDR3: CASSRELGYGYTF. The CDR3 region has the DNA TGCGCCAGCAGTCGGGAGTTGGGCTATGGCTACACCTTC.

V usage is TRBV6-5 and J usage is TRBJ2-7; 8 bases agree with TRBD1. CDR3 length: 15 amino acids. With V trimmed by 0 bases and J by 2 bases, 3 bases remained unmatched. Germline V gene lookup returns CDR1 MNHEY and CDR2 SVGAGI. CDR3 bases: TGTGCCAGCAGTTACTCAGTACAGGGGGCCTACGAGCAGTACTTC. Translating it yields CASSYSVQGAYEQYF.

CDR3 region: CASRSGGPKETNEKLFF. The DNA for the CDR3 is TGTGCCAGCAGGAGTGGAGGGCCCAAAGAAACTAATGAAAAACTGTTTTTT. The rearrangement joins TRBV2 to TRBJ1-4; unclear D gene. V lost 6 bases and J lost 1, with 18 bases in between. The CDR3 is 17 amino acids. Germline assignment: CDR1 SNHLY and CDR2 FYNNEI.

The count of this clone is one. V gene TRBV19 combines with J gene TRBJ1-1, with 7 bases that match TRBD1. There are 11 residues in the CDR3. Germline V lookup: CDR1 LNHDA, CDR2 SQIVND (reference sequence). V was clipped by 9 bases and J by 5 bases; unmatched bases: 3. The CDR3 coding sequence is TGTGCCAGCAAACAGGGGACTGAAGCTTTCTTT. Protein product: CASKQGTEAFF.

The rearrangement links TRBV29-1 to TRBJ1-1; 8 bases are a match to TRBD1. The V and J ends lost 6 bases and 3 bases, in that order; junction bases with no gene match: 9. Germline V CDR1 and CDR2: SQVTM, ANQGSEA. The CDR3 is 14 residues long. Here the CDR3 DNA reads TGCAGCGTGACCCAGGGGGCGGGGTACACTGAAGCTTTCTTT. Amino acids: CSVTQGAGYTEAFF.

The CDR3 spells CASSPAAGSSYEQYF. As DNA, the CDR3 is TGCGCCAGCAGCCCTGCAGCGGGTAGCTCCTACGAGCAGTACTTC. V and J are TRBV5-1 and TRBJ2-7; tentative D call: TRBD2 (6 bases). CDR1 and CDR2 from the germline V gene are SGHRS and YFSETQ. The germline V and J ends were trimmed by 4 bases and 0 bases, with 14 bases remaining between them. The CDR3 is 15 amino acids.

This chain links TRBV30 with TRBJ1-2; maybe TRBD1 (5 bases). CDR1 and CDR2 from the germline V gene are GTSNPN and SVGIG (reference sequence). Between the trimmed V and J ends, which lost 3 bases and 6 bases, there was a span of 14 bases. There are 13 residues in the CDR3. The CDR3 coding sequence is TGTGCCTGGAGCCCACCTGCGGGGGATGGCTACACCTTC. Encoded protein: CAWSPPAGDGYTF. The whole variable domain, remainder taken from reference TRBV30 and TRBJ1-2, is SQTIHQWPATLVQPVGSPLSLECTVEGTSNPNLYWYRQAAGRGLQLLFYSVGIGQISSEVPQNLSASRPQDRQFILSSKKLLLSDSGFYLCAWSPPAGDGYTFGSGTRLTVV.